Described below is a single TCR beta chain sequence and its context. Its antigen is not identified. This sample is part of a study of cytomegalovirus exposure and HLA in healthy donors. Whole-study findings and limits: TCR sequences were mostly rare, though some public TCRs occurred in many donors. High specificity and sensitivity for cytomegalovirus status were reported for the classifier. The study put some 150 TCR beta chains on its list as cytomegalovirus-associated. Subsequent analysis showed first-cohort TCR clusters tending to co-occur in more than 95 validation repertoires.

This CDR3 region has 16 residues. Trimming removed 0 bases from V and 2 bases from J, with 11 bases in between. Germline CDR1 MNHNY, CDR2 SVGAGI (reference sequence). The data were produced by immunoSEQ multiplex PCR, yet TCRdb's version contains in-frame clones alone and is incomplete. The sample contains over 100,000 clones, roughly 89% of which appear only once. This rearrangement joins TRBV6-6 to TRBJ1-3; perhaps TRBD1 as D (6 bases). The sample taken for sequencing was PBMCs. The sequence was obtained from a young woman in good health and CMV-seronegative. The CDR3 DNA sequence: TGTGCCAGCAGTTACTCAATCCAGGGGACTGGAAACACCATATATTTT. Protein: CASSYSIQGTGNTIYF.